Below are 22 T cell receptor beta chains sequenced from a single sample in a study of T-cell reconstitution after alpha-beta-depleted transplantation in children. TCRbeta library preparation incorporated unique molecular identifiers. TCRdb processed the PCR reads anew with MiXCR; each CDR3 protein has one entry. The data show fewer than 750,000 distinct CDR3 sequences, under 25% seen once. Sequenced here: PBMCs, mostly from graft donor cells, sampled 360 days after TCRalphabeta/CD19-depleted stem cell transplant. The source of these receptors is a boy younger than two who had a stem cell transplant for acute myeloid leukemia, so the T cells may come from the graft donor.

The table lists this clonotype with many counts. The chain links TRBV20-1 to TRBJ2-5, with TRBD2 identical over 9 bases. Per germline, CDR1 DFQATT and CDR2 SNEGSKA (reference sequence). V lost 6 bases to trimming and J lost 5 bases; unmatched junction nucleotides: 10. The CDR3 spans 14 residues. The CDR3: CSALPLAGDETQYF. DNA for the CDR3: TGCAGTGCGTTACCTTTAGCGGGGGATGAGACCCAGTACTTC.

This rearrangement joins TRBV5-1 to TRBJ2-1, with 10 positions matching TRBD2. CDR1 is SGHRS and CDR2 is YFSETQ in the germline V gene. This CDR3 has 15 amino acids. Unmatched junction bases numbered 4, after V lost 0 bases and J lost 7 bases. The CDR3 DNA is TGCGCCAGCAGCTTGGAGCTAGCGGGGGTAAATGAGCAGTTCTTC. Translating gives CASSLELAGVNEQFF.

V and J are TRBV12-3 or TRBV12-4 and TRBJ1-1, with D perhaps TRBD1 (6 bases). This CDR3 region has 14 residues. Deletions cut 3 bases from V and 7 bases from J, with 15 bases between. The CDR3 spells CASSLGGGKGEAFF. The CDR3 region has the DNA TGTGCCAGCAGTTTGGGAGGGGGAAAGGGTGAAGCTTTCTTT.

The chain links TRBV15 to TRBJ2-4, with 8 bases identical to TRBD1. The CDR3 length is 17 residues. J was trimmed by 0 bases and V by 0 bases; bases with no gene match: 4. Germline CDR1 and CDR2: LNHNV and YYDKDF (reference sequence). The CDR3 is CATSRDRTGLAKNIQYF. CDR3 in DNA: TGTGCCACCAGCAGAGATAGGACAGGGTTAGCCAAAAACATTCAGTACTTC.

The rearrangement links TRBV4-2 to TRBJ2-5; possibly TRBD2 for D (5 bases). Trimming removed 6 bases from V and 2 bases from J, with 10 bases in between. The CDR3 covers 13 residues. In germline, CDR1 is LGHNA, CDR2 YNFKEQ. For the CDR3, the DNA is TGTGCCAGCAGTCAGGAGGTTCAAGAGACCCAGTACTTC. This encodes CASSQEVQETQYF.

The chain couples TRBV6-2 or TRBV6-3 to TRBJ2-7; 9 nucleotides line up with TRBD1. This CDR3 is built from 16 residues. V shed 7 bases and J 2 bases; nucleotides not matched to a gene: 12. CDR1 is MNHEY and CDR2 is SVGEGT in the germline V gene. As DNA, the CDR3 is TGTGCCAGCATTACCGGTGGCGGACAGGGGCCCTACGAGCAGTACTTC. Its protein product is CASITGGGQGPYEQYF.

Many counts were recorded for this clonotype. This chain links TRBV4-3 with TRBJ2-5; perhaps TRBD2 as D (5 bases). There are 16 residues in the CDR3. In germline, CDR1 is LGHNA, CDR2 YSLEER. The ends were cut back, 4 bases at V and 5 bases at J, with 20 bases in the middle. The CDR3 is CASSPGKFYTGETQYF. The CDR3 DNA sequence: TGCGCCAGCAGCCCTGGAAAGTTTTATACGGGGGAGACCCAGTACTTC.

This clonotype was observed a handful of times. The CDR3 sequence: CSVEDMENPGSGANVLTF. CDR3 sequence (DNA): TGCAGCGTTGAAGATATGGAGAATCCGGGCTCTGGGGCCAACGTCCTGACTTTC. This sequence joins TRBV29-1 and TRBJ2-6; D remains unclear. Looked up from germline, CDR1 is SQVTM and CDR2 is ANQGSEA. The CDR3 length is 18 residues. The V and J ends lost 0 bases and 0 bases respectively, with 15 bases between them.

This clonotype showed up just a few times. The rearrangement joins TRBV6-5 to TRBJ2-3, with 7 bases lining up with TRBD1. Germline V gene sequence: CDR1 MNHEY, CDR2 SVGAGI. The CDR3 spans 14 residues. V lost 1 base, J lost 5 bases, and 3 bases stayed unmatched. The CDR3 region is CASSYLGQKDTQYF. Here the CDR3 DNA reads TGTGCCAGCAGTTACTTGGGACAGAAAGATACGCAGTATTTT.

This clonotype was counted between two and nine times. The chain is built from TRBV7-9 and TRBJ2-1, with 7 bases matching TRBD1. The CDR3 sequence is 15 residues long. Unmatched junction bases numbered 6, after V lost 4 bases and J lost 3 bases. The germline V gene has CDR1 SEHNR and CDR2 FQNEAQ (reference sequence). CDR3 bases: TGTGCCAGCAGCTCGCCCGGGACAGACTACAATGAGCAGTTCTTC. Its protein product is CASSSPGTDYNEQFF.

This clonotype appeared many times. The V and J genes are TRBV20-1 and TRBJ2-5, with D possibly called TRBD1 or TRBD2 (5 bases each). The ends were cut back, 5 bases at V and 1 base at J, with 11 bases in the middle. Germline CDR1 is DFQATT and CDR2 is SNEGSKA (reference sequence). The CDR3 has 13 residues. CDR3 loop: CSAPGTGQETQYF. The CDR3 coding sequence is TGCAGTGCTCCAGGGACGGGCCAAGAGACCCAGTACTTC.

The V gene is TRBV29-1, the J gene TRBJ1-1; D might be TRBD1 (5 bases). Germline V CDR1 and CDR2: SQVTM, ANQGSEA. The CDR3 is 15 amino acids. The ends were cut back, 2 bases at V and 3 bases at J, with 16 bases in the middle. Here the CDR3 reads CSVEYAGLKDTEAFF. CDR3 in DNA: TGCAGCGTTGAATATGCGGGACTGAAAGACACTGAAGCTTTCTTT. Full variable domain (missing parts from reference TRBV29-1 and TRBJ1-1): SAVISQKPSRDICQRGTSLTIQCQVDSQVTMMFWYRQQPGQSLTLIATANQGSEATYESGFVIDKFPISRPNLTFSTLTVSNMSPEDSSIYLCSVEYAGLKDTEAFFGQGTRLTVV.

This clonotype was seen repeatedly, ten times or more. The chain uses TRBV12-3 or TRBV12-4 and TRBJ1-4, with D perhaps matching TRBD1 (5 bases). This CDR3 comprises 14 residues. V shed 6 bases and J shed 8 bases, with 16 bases lying between them. CDR3 region: CASRRAGVLEKLFF. DNA for the CDR3: TGTGCCAGCAGACGCGCGGGGGTGTTGGAAAAACTGTTTTTT.

This chain connects TRBV12-3 or TRBV12-4 to TRBJ1-4; D gene uncertain. This CDR3 contains 16 residues. V lost 5 bases, J lost 0 bases, and 13 bases lay in between. The CDR3 sequence: CASSKVGSATNEKLFF. Here the CDR3 DNA reads TGTGCCAGCAGTAAGGTGGGGTCGGCAACTAATGAAAAACTGTTTTTT.

This clonotype has only a few counts. The chain links TRBV7-2 to TRBJ2-1; D not resolved. Trimming shortened V by 0 bases and J by 8 bases, and 11 bases separated the two germline ends. The CDR3 has 14 residues. Per the germline V gene, CDR1 is SGHTA and CDR2 is FQGNSA. This CDR3 reads CASSLASPFDEQFF. CDR3 nucleotides: TGTGCCAGCAGCTTAGCGAGCCCATTTGATGAGCAGTTCTTC.

This clonotype was seen many times. The V and J genes are TRBV25-1 and TRBJ1-6, with no clear D. V shed 5 bases and J shed 7 bases, with 15 bases lying between them. The CDR3 is 15 residues long. CDR1 and CDR2 (germline): MGHDK, SYGVNS. CDR3 coding DNA: TGTGCCAGCAGTCCTCGGGCGCAGGCGAATTCACCCCTCCACTTT. This translates into CASSPRAQANSPLHF.

The V call is TRBV10-3, the J call TRBJ2-5, with TRBD2 identical over 10 bases. Germline CDR1 and CDR2: ENHRY and SYGVKD. Unmatched junction bases numbered 4, after V lost 4 bases and J lost 5 bases. The CDR3 is 14 residues long. CDR3: CAISGAGGQETQYF. The CDR3 coding sequence is TGTGCCATCAGTGGAGCGGGGGGGCAGGAGACCCAGTACTTC.

This clonotype was detected only a few times. This chain connects TRBV6-5 to TRBJ2-3; no firm D call. The CDR3 consists of 14 residues. CDR1 is MNHEY and CDR2 is SVGAGI in the germline V gene. The V end was cut by 2 bases, the J end by 2 bases, with 8 bases between. DNA for the CDR3: TGTGCCAGCAGTTACGGCGAGTTCACAGATACGCAGTATTTT. This sequence encodes CASSYGEFTDTQYF.

The rearrangement joins TRBV12-3 or TRBV12-4 to TRBJ2-3, with TRBD2 matching over 11 bases. CDR3 size: 14 residues. J lost 13 bases, V lost 0 bases, and 6 bases had no gene match. The CDR3 coding sequence is TGTGCCAGCAGTTTAGCGCCGGGACTAGCGGTGGAGTATTTT. This encodes CASSLAPGLAVEYF.

This chain joins TRBV12-3 or TRBV12-4 and TRBJ1-1; 9 nucleotides match TRBD1. J lost 1 base, V lost 5 bases, and 8 bases had no gene match. CDR3 length equals 16 residues. The CDR3 DNA reads as TGTGCCAGCAGTAGCCACCCGGGACAGGGGAACACTGAAGCTTTCTTT. Translating gives CASSSHPGQGNTEAFF.

The CDR3 region has the DNA TGTGCCAGCAGCGTAGGGGACAGGGGCCCTCAAGAGACCCAGTACTTC. It codes for CASSVGDRGPQETQYF. The gene calls are TRBV9 and TRBJ2-5; TRBD1 aligns across 10 bases. V trimming: 0 bases; J trimming: 2 bases; junction bases outside the gene matches: 4. CDR1 and CDR2 (germline): SGDLS, YYNGEE. This CDR3 has 16 amino acids.

The chain recombines TRBV20-1 with TRBJ1-1; 9 nucleotides line up with TRBD1. The V gene end was trimmed by 6 bases and the J gene end by 4 bases; junction bases not matched to a gene: 3. CDR1 is DFQATT, CDR2 SNEGSKA, per germline (reference sequence). The CDR3 is 12 residues long. The CDR3 here is CSALTGGTEAFF. Here the CDR3 DNA reads TGCAGTGCCCTGACAGGGGGCACTGAAGCTTTCTTT.